This T cell receptor (beta chain) came from a study of blood T cells in healthy people across ages (dated by TCRdb to the mid-2010s). Regarding the research as a whole: Template switching captured roughly one uniquely barcoded TCR beta cDNA molecule per two T cells in model experiments. Age-related changes in TCR beta repertoire diversity were measured in the study by deep sequencing normalized with unique cDNA molecular identifiers. The donors were divided into four age groups: young (average approximately 16 years), middle-aged (under 40), aged (approximately 62) and long-lived (more than 75). To avoid experimental bias, donors of different ages were spread randomly across the sequencing lanes. For two donors (one aged 18 to 29 and one aged 80 or older), the study analyzed two additional independent replicas of 1 million unique cDNA reads from the same blood draw.

The method was 5' RACE. The sequencer was an Illumina HiSeq 2500. A second PCR of about 6 to 12 cycles was run with a J-beta primer mix and a sample-barcoded 5' primer. Each TCR beta cDNA molecule received a unique molecular identifier from a template-switch 5' adaptor carrying 12 random nucleotides. Each sample yielded at least 2.5 million CDR3-containing paired-end reads. First-strand cDNA synthesis was performed from all RNA using the Mint cDNA synthesis kit, with priming by a TRBC-specific oligonucleotide. After uracil-DNA glycosylase treatment, a first 18-cycle PCR used universal primers M1SS and BC2_uni_R on all cDNA. In the original analysis: Each sample was normalized by randomly selecting 1 million high-quality reads, each carrying a distinct molecular identifier. Instead of being binned into consensus sequences, reads that shared molecular identifiers were thrown out. MiTCR, set to a Q25 quality threshold and the strictest error-elimination algorithm, was used for CDR3 identification, clonotype clustering and error correction. A nonparametric unseen species model using Euler transformation provided a lower-bound estimate of total TCR beta diversity. Starting from the raw public reads, TCRdb applied fastp trimming at Q25, assembled clones with MiXCR and retained in-frame beta chains. Records with the same CDR3 protein are collapsed into one entry carrying the most frequent genes and DNA. These V and J calls derive from TCRdb rather than the authors' analysis. Counted in this sample were 1.5 million to 2 million distinct CDR3 sequences; 25% to 30% of them appeared once. Roughly 8% of the sample is in the top ten clones.

In its sample, this clonotype was seen a few times. Its recognized antigen is unknown. Base quality data are lacking; no much larger clone is found one base away. The research as a whole found: Conclusive comparison of naive and antigen-experienced compartments was prevented by the profiling of bulk unsorted PBMCs. Compared with the aged group, more naive CD4+ T cells, fewer expanded clones and increased TCR diversity were shown by the long-lived group, suggesting age selection. The percentage of naive T cells measured by flow cytometry correlated strongly with observed TCR beta diversity. Donor CMV infection status was unknown, potentially confounding age-related changes in expanded clonotypes. As age increased, observed TCR beta diversity per million T cells dropped in a roughly linear way, and a significant reduction was already evident by age 40. Estimates of total diversity from one million sequenced T cells were regarded as lower bounds and underestimates.

The approximately 39 donors, aged about 6 to 95 years, were systemically healthy Caucasian individuals from Russia. Each donor gave ten milliliters of peripheral blood, collected into EDTA-treated Vacutainer tubes. Ficoll-Paque density-gradient centrifugation was used to isolate PBMCs, with at least 7 million per sample. Total RNA, at least 5.5 micrograms per sample, was extracted from PBMCs with Trizol reagent. Naive CD45RAhigh/CD27high T cell percentages were measured by flow cytometry on a PBMC aliquot from every donor. Inclusive of the bounding cysteine and phenylalanine, the CDR3 is 17 residues long. Only CDR3 DNA remains: 51 bases, in frame from the first base. The junction shows trimming of 7 bases on V and 1 base on J, plus 26 bases between the germline ends. Looking up the germline V gene yields CDR1 SQVTM and CDR2 ANQGSEA.

Sequencing input: blood. The rearrangement joined TRBV29-1 to TRBJ2-7; TRBD2 might be the D gene, on 6 matching bases. This clonotype originated in a woman younger than 45 in good health. Here the CDR3 is given as CSAILIIRDSASYEQYF. The nucleotides are TGCAGCGCCATTTTGATTATTAGGGACTCGGCGTCCTACGAGCAGTACTTC.